This TCR beta chain derives from a study of blood T cell repertoires in COVID-19. Whole-study context: Sample material is recorded as cDNA or gDNA derived from T cells, B-cell-depleted T cells, or PBMCs.

CDR1 is LNHDA, CDR2 SQIVND, per germline (reference sequence). The CDR3 sequence is 16 residues long. J gave up 0 bases and V 4 bases, and 5 bases lay outside the gene matches. Original analysis: Reference gene primer amplification gave estimated nucleated cell counts. Method: immunoSEQ multiplex PCR; TCRdb's copy keeps in-frame clones and lacks some. V and J calls and clone size are as listed in that table; D and trimming were resolved from the DNA. The sample lists 20,000 to 25,000 clones; 80% to 95% were seen once. The sequence derives from a woman in her seventies with active COVID-19. This sequence joins TRBV19 and TRBJ2-4; 8 bases map to TRBD1. Sequenced input: peripheral blood. The CDR3 region has the DNA TGTGCCAGTAGTACCGGACAGGGACTAGCCAAAAACATTCAGTACTTC. Translating gives CASSTGQGLAKNIQYF.